This TCR beta chain was sequenced in a study of blood T cell repertoires in COVID-19. Overall study context: COVID-19 samples, acute and convalescent, were from the United States, Italy and Spain.

Sequencing was performed with immunoSEQ multiplex PCR; in TCRdb, only in-frame clones are kept and a portion is missing. The repertoire has approximately 390,000 clones, about 86% of them found once; the top ten carry 10%. The cohort comprised adults aged about 18 to 100 years residing in about two dozen US areas. Participants reported their clinical history, and cohort assignment relied on those reports. The sample was PBMCs or T cells enriched from blood (not recorded which). This clonotype was obtained from a woman in her fifties or sixties who had recovered from COVID-19.

This chain's CDR3 is CAWTGYNYGYTF. The CDR3 DNA sequence: TGTGCCTGGACAGGTTACAACTATGGCTACACCTTC. The chain combines TRBV2 with TRBJ1-2; 7 positions agree with TRBD1. Trimming took 11 bases from V and 2 from J; bases not matched to a gene: 5. Germline CDR1 is SNHLY and CDR2 is FYNNEI. This CDR3 spans 12 amino acids.